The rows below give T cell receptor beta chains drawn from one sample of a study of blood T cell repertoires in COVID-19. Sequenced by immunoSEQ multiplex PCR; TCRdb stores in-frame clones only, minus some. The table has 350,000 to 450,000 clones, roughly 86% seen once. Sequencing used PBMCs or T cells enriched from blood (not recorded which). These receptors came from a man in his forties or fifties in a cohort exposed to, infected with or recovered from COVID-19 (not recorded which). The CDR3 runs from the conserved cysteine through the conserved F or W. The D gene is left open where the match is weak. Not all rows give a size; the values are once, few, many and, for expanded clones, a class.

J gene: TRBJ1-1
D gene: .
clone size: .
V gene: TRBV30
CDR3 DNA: TGTGCCTGGAGTAAAGGAGAACTGAGGAACACTGAAGCTTTCTTT
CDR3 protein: CAWSKGELRNTEAFF

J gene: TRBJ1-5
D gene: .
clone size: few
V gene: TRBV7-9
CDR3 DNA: TGTGCCAGCAGCTCCCGGGGTAACCAGCCCCAGCATTTT
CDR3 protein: CASSSRGNQPQHF

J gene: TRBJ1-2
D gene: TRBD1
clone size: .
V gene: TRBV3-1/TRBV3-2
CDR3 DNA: TGTGCCAGCAGCCTCCGGACAGGCCCCCTTGGAGGCTACACCTTC
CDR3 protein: CASSLRTGPLGGYTF

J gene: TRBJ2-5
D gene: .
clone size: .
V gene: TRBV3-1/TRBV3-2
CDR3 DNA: TGTGCCAGCAGCCAAAACAGCCACCGAGAGACCCAGTACTTC
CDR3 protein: CASSQNSHRETQYF

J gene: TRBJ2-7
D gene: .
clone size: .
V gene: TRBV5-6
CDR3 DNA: TGTGCCAGCAGCTCCCTCCGGGACTCCACCTCCTACGAGCAGTACTTC
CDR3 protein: CASSSLRDSTSYEQYF

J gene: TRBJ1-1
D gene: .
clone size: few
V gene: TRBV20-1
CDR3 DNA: TGCAGTGCTAGTCGGCAGGGTGAAGCTTTCTTT
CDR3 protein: CSASRQGEAFF

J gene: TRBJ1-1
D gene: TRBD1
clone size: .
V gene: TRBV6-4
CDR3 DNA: TGTGCCAGCAGCGAGACAGGGGAGGACACTGAAGCTTTCTTT
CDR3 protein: CASSETGEDTEAFF

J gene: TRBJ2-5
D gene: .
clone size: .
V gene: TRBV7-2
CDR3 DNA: TGTGCCAGCAGCTTAGTTTTTTGGCGGGCCCAAGAGACCCAGTACTTC
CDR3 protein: CASSLVFWRAQETQYF

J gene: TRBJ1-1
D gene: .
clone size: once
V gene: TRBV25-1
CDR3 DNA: TGTGCCAGCAGTGAATCCCACAGGGCGGGGAACACTGAAGCTTTCTTT
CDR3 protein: CASSESHRAGNTEAFF

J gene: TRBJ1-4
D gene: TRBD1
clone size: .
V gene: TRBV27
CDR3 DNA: TGTGCCAGCAGTCCTTTCGCCAGGGGGGATGAAAAACTGTTTTTT
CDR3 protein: CASSPFARGDEKLFF

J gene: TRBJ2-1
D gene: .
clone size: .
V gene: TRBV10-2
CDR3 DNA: TGCGCCAGCAATCGGGATTTGGGCAATGAGCAGTTCTTC
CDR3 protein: CASNRDLGNEQFF